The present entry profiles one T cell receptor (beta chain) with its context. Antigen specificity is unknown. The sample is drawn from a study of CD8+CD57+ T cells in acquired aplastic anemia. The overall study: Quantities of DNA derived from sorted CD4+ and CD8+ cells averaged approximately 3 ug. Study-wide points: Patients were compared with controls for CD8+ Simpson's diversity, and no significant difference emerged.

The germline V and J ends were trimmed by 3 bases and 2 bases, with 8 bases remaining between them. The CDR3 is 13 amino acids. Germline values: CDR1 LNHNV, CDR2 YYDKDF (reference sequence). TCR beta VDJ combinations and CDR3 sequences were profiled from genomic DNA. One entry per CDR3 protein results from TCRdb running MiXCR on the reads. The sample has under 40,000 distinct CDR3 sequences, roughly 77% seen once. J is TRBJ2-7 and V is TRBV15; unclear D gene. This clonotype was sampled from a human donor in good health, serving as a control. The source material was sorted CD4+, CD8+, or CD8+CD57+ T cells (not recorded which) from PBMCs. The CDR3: CATSSDFAYEQYF. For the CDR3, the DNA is TGTGCCACCAGCAGTGATTTCGCCTACGAGCAGTACTTC.